Below are 20 T cell receptor beta chains sequenced from a single sample in a study of PD-1 blockade in classical Hodgkin lymphoma. Profiling relied on immunoSEQ multiplex PCR, and the TCRdb table lists in-frame clones only, not all of them. The sample gives roughly 47,000 clones, over 60% of which show up once; 22% is in the top ten. Relapses following autologous stem cell transplantation were seen in all patients, with brentuximab vedotin exposure varying. The material was peripheral blood mononuclear cells (PBMCs), obtained before the second cycle of nivolumab. The origin of the receptors is a human donor with classical Hodgkin lymphoma.

This rearrangement joins TRBV30 to TRBJ1-4; unclear D gene. Looked up from germline, CDR1 is GTSNPN and CDR2 is SVGIG (reference sequence). CDR3 size: 16 residues. Trimming took 6 bases from V and 2 from J, leaving 19 bases between them. CDR3 residues: CACRRTRTDTNEKLFF. The CDR3, as DNA: TGTGCCTGCCGTCGAACGAGGACGGACACTAATGAAAAACTGTTTTTT.

This chain links TRBV30 with TRBJ2-1; D not certain. With 1 base removed from V and 8 bases from J, the gap between germline ends came to 6 bases. Per the germline V gene, CDR1 is GTSNPN and CDR2 is SVGIG (reference sequence). The CDR3 extends over 11 amino acids. This chain's CDR3 is CAWSGGYEQFF. In nucleotides, the CDR3 is TGTGCCTGGAGTGGAGGCTATGAGCAGTTCTTC.

The chain recombines TRBV15 with TRBJ1-5; TRBD1 aligns across 10 bases. The germline gives CDR1 LNHNV, CDR2 YYDKDF (reference sequence). The CDR3 consists of 15 residues. Losses at the gene ends were 3 bases for V and 4 bases for J; bases not matched to a gene: 3. CDR3 sequence: CATSRTGGLNQPQHF. The DNA for the CDR3 is TGTGCCACCAGCAGGACAGGGGGCTTGAATCAGCCCCAGCATTTT.

The V call is TRBV4-2, the J call TRBJ1-5; 8 nucleotides agree with TRBD1. CDR3 size: 17 residues. After removal of 0 bases from V and 4 bases from J, the junction contained 8 bases not matched to a gene. Germline CDR1 reads LGHNA; CDR2 reads YNFKEQ. In nucleotides, the CDR3 is TGTGCCAGCAGCCAAGATCTCGGACAGGGAGGGAATCAGCCCCAGCATTTT. As protein: CASSQDLGQGGNQPQHF.

V gene TRBV7-2 combines with J gene TRBJ2-2; 8 positions agree with TRBD2. The ends lost 3 bases at V and 6 bases at J; junction bases unmatched: 6. The CDR3 is 15 residues long. CDR1 SGHTA and CDR2 FQGNSA come from the germline V gene. The CDR3 DNA is TGTGCCAGCAGCTTTCGGGGGGGCCGATCCGGGGAGCTGTTTTTT. Amino acid sequence: CASSFRGGRSGELFF.

V usage is TRBV10-1 and J usage is TRBJ2-3, with D hard to call. CDR1 is WNHNN, CDR2 SYGVQD, per germline (reference sequence). The V end lost 0 bases, the J end lost 11 bases, and 9 bases lay between the germline ends. The CDR3 consists of 12 residues. CDR3 sequence reads: CASSESSIGQYF. The CDR3, as DNA: TGCGCCAGCAGTGAGTCGAGTATCGGGCAGTATTTT.

The chain uses TRBV7-2 and TRBJ2-1; 15 bases align to TRBD2. This CDR3 is 16 amino acids long. V lost 5 bases and J lost 6; bases outside the gene matches: 5. Germline CDR1 SGHTA, CDR2 FQGNSA. The CDR3: CASSDGLAGGRNEQFF. CDR3 sequence (DNA): TGTGCCAGCAGCGACGGACTAGCGGGGGGGCGCAATGAGCAGTTCTTC.

This clone was seen a single time. The genes are TRBV27 and TRBJ2-5; 9 nucleotides line up with TRBD1. Per germline, CDR1 MNHEY and CDR2 SMNVEV (reference sequence). The V gene end was trimmed by 5 bases and the J gene end by 4 bases; junction bases not matched to a gene: 5. CDR3 length equals 14 residues. The DNA for the CDR3 is TGTGCCAGCAGTAGGGGACAGGGCGGAGAGACCCAGTACTTC. Translation gives CASSRGQGGETQYF.

V usage is TRBV19 and J usage is TRBJ1-6; D is unclear. The CDR3 extends over 15 amino acids. The V end was cut by 5 bases, the J end by 7 bases, with 15 bases between. Germline values: CDR1 LNHDA, CDR2 SQIVND (reference sequence). CDR3 amino acids: CASSPTPGWNSPLHF. The CDR3 DNA is TGTGCCAGTAGTCCTACCCCCGGGTGGAATTCACCCCTCCACTTT.

In its sample, this clone is medium-sized. The chain uses TRBV6-5 and TRBJ1-1; maybe TRBD1 (5 bases). The germline V and J ends were trimmed by 8 bases and 5 bases, with 12 bases remaining between them. Germline CDR1 and CDR2: MNHEY and SVGAGI. The CDR3 runs 12 residues. CDR3 DNA: TGTGCCAGCGGACCGGGGGGGACTGAAGCTTTCTTT. It specifies CASGPGGTEAFF.

The chain joins TRBV5-4 to TRBJ2-1, with 10 nucleotides matching TRBD2. V trimming: 0 bases; J trimming: 5 bases; junction bases outside the gene matches: 2. In germline, CDR1 is SGHNT, CDR2 YYREEE (reference sequence). This CDR3 is 15 amino acids long. CDR3 DNA: TGTGCCAGCAGCTTGGGTAGCGGGGGGAACAATGAGCAGTTCTTC. It encodes CASSLGSGGNNEQFF.

This clone turned up a few times. V and J are TRBV30 and TRBJ2-7; maybe TRBD1 (6 bases). V was cut by 5 bases and J by 5 bases, with 19 bases left in between. This CDR3 has 14 residues. Germline CDR1 GTSNPN, CDR2 SVGIG (reference sequence). DNA for the CDR3: TGTGCCTGGCGTCCTCTCACAGGGTTCCACGAGCAGTACTTC. Its protein is CAWRPLTGFHEQYF.

The rearrangement uses TRBV28 and TRBJ1-2, with a possible D match to TRBD1 (6 bases). Germline CDR1 and CDR2: MDHEN and SYDVKM. The ends were cut back, 5 bases at V and 8 bases at J, with 21 bases in the middle. The CDR3 runs to 15 residues. The chain's CDR3 is CASSPPNTGIRGYTF. The CDR3 nucleotides are TGTGCCAGCAGTCCTCCTAACACAGGGATCCGGGGCTACACCTTC.

This sequence joins TRBV30 and TRBJ1-6; 7 nucleotides match TRBD1. Per germline, CDR1 GTSNPN and CDR2 SVGIG (reference sequence). The CDR3 has 14 amino acids. The CDR3 is CAMEAAGGGSPLHF. The CDR3 nucleotides are TGTGCGATGGAAGCGGCAGGGGGGGGTTCACCCCTCCACTTT. The full variable domain, with the rest looked up from reference TRBV30 and TRBJ1-6, is SQTIHQWPATLVQPVGSPLSLECTVEGTSNPNLYWYRQAAGRGLQLLFYSVGIGQISSEVPQNLSASRPQDRQFILSSKKLLLSDSGFYLCAMEAAGGGSPLHFGNGTRLTVT.

The CDR3 is CASSADLAVSTDTQYF. CDR3 in DNA: TGCGCCAGCAGCGCGGACCTAGCGGTTAGCACAGATACGCAGTATTTT. The V call is TRBV5-1, the J call TRBJ2-3; 7 bases fit TRBD2. Germline values: CDR1 SGHRS, CDR2 YFSETQ. This CDR3 spans 16 amino acids. The junction had 8 bases not matched to a gene; V was cut back by 4 bases and J by 0 bases.

This chain links TRBV28 with TRBJ1-2; no clear D. CDR1 is MDHEN, CDR2 SYDVKM, per germline. The length of the CDR3 is 12 residues. Trimming took 1 base from V and 8 from J, leaving 8 bases between them. CDR3 protein: CASSLLEDGYTF. The CDR3 region has the DNA TGTGCCAGCAGTTTATTGGAGGACGGCTACACCTTC.

The sample holds a few counts of this clone. V gene TRBV27 combines with J gene TRBJ1-1, with TRBD1 identical over 7 bases. In germline, CDR1 is MNHEY, CDR2 SMNVEV (reference sequence). The CDR3 has 13 amino acids. With V trimmed by 6 bases and J by 1 base, 2 bases remained unmatched. The CDR3 here is CASRGQENTEAFF. The CDR3 DNA reads as TGTGCCAGCAGAGGACAGGAGAACACTGAAGCTTTCTTT.

This sequence joins TRBV5-5 and TRBJ2-5; D remains unclear. CDR1 and CDR2 from the germline V gene are SGHKS and YYEKEE (reference sequence). V lost 4 bases and J lost 4, with 17 bases in between. CDR3 length: 15 amino acids. In nucleotides, the CDR3 is TGTGCCAGCAGCCGTGCGGTGGGATTTGGAGAGACCCAGTACTTC. This sequence encodes CASSRAVGFGETQYF. Supplemented by reference TRBV5-5 and TRBJ2-5, the full variable domain reads DAGVTQSPTHLIKTRGQQVTLRCSPISGHKSVSWYQQVLGQGPQFIFQYYEKEERGRGNFPDRFSARQFPNYSSELNVNALLLGDSALYLCASSRAVGFGETQYFGPGTRLLVL.

This rearrangement joins TRBV4-1 to TRBJ2-5, with 15 positions matching TRBD2. This CDR3 is 19 amino acids long. J gave up 5 bases and V 3 bases, and 13 bases lay outside the gene matches. Per germline, CDR1 MGHRA and CDR2 YSYEKL. The CDR3 nucleotides read TGCGCCAGCAGCCAGTCCGGGACTAGCGGGGGGTACCGGTTCGAGACCCAGTACTTC. Its protein product is CASSQSGTSGGYRFETQYF.

The chain uses TRBV2 and TRBJ1-2; D is possibly TRBD1 (5 bases). Germline assignment: CDR1 SNHLY and CDR2 FYNNEI. This CDR3 has 15 amino acids. The germline V and J ends were trimmed by 1 base and 8 bases, with 17 bases remaining between them. CDR3 in amino acids: CASSEVGVAGKGYTF. For the CDR3, the DNA is TGTGCCAGCAGTGAAGTGGGGGTGGCAGGGAAAGGCTACACCTTC.